This T cell receptor beta chain is from a study of blood T cells in healthy people across ages. Regarding the study as a whole: Investigators viewed diversity estimates from one million T cells as underestimates, the study reported.

Per sample, a minimum of 6 million PBMCs were isolated. RNA extraction gave at least 5 micrograms of total RNA per sample. The V gene's germline CDR1 is DFQATT and CDR2 SNEGSKA (reference sequence). CDR3 size: 12 residues. V was pared by 4 bases and J by 2 bases, with 8 bases between. Next came a second PCR, run for about 7 to 12 cycles, which used a sample-barcoded 5' primer along with a J-beta primer mix. Tags on each cDNA molecule came from a template-switch adaptor with 12 random nucleotides. TCRdb independently ran MiXCR on the 5' RACE reads; one entry per CDR3 protein. The table shows roughly 1,500,000 distinct CDR3 sequences, with 30% to 35% occurring only once. As to this clonotype: The antigen is undetermined.

The receptor comes from a woman in her twenties or thirties in good health. The sequenced sample was blood. V gene TRBV20-1 combines with J gene TRBJ1-2, with no clear D. CDR3 protein: CSAKSANYGYTF. Here the CDR3 DNA reads TGCAGTGCTAAGTCAGCCAACTATGGCTACACCTTC.